A single sample gave rise to the 23 T cell receptor beta chains below, sequenced in a study of blood T cell repertoires in COVID-19. The method was immunoSEQ multiplex PCR; TCRdb's version includes in-frame clones alone and lacks a portion of them. The sample consists of about 78,000 clones, more than 75% of them appearing once. The sequencing input was peripheral blood. The receptors originated from a man in his fifties with active or convalescent COVID-19.

In the case of this clone: The sample has other DNA sequences that encode this CDR3 too. This chain joins TRBV19 and TRBJ2-3; TRBD2 aligns across 16 bases. The CDR3 runs to 16 residues. Losses at the gene ends were 4 bases for V and 4 bases for J; bases not matched to a gene: 2. Germline V gives CDR1 LNHDA, CDR2 SQIVND (reference sequence). CDR3: CASSRGLAGGADTQYF. The CDR3 DNA is TGTGCCAGTAGTAGGGGACTAGCGGGGGGGGCAGATACGCAGTATTTT.

The chain couples TRBV6-1 to TRBJ1-3; 10 nucleotides align to TRBD1. The CDR3 length is 14 residues. Per germline, CDR1 MNHNS and CDR2 SASEGT. The trim removed 2 bases at V and 8 bases at J, leaving 3 bases unmatched. CDR3 protein: CASSERTGGDTIYF. The CDR3 nucleotides are TGTGCCAGCAGTGAAAGGACAGGGGGGGACACCATATATTTT.

The chain recombines TRBV5-1 with TRBJ2-4; TRBD1 aligns across 8 bases. The CDR3 is 16 amino acids. CDR1 and CDR2 (germline): SGHRS, YFSETQ. V shed 2 bases and J 1 base; nucleotides not matched to a gene: 5. For the CDR3, the DNA is TGCGCCAGCAGCTTACAGGGGGTCGGGGCCAAAAACATTCAGTACTTC. It specifies CASSLQGVGAKNIQYF.

The chain combines TRBV2 with TRBJ1-1; D is unclear. The CDR3 totals 14 residues. Germline V gene sequence: CDR1 SNHLY, CDR2 FYNNEI. V lost 6 bases, J lost 2 bases, and 13 bases lay in between. CDR3 sequence (DNA): TGTGCCAGCAGCCTACTTGGTCCCAACACTGAAGCTTTCTTT. It translates to CASSLLGPNTEAFF.

The rearrangement links TRBV14 to TRBJ1-2, with no clear D. The germline V and J ends were trimmed by 0 bases and 2 bases, with 10 bases remaining between them. Germline V lookup: CDR1 SGHDN, CDR2 FVKESK. The CDR3 spans 15 residues. CDR3 sequence (DNA): TGTGCCAGCAGCCAAGATTCGGGAGGGAACTATGGCTACACCTTC. Its protein is CASSQDSGGNYGYTF.

CDR3: CASSILGLAGNQETQYF. The CDR3 DNA reads TGTGCCAGCAGCATCCTAGGACTAGCGGGGAATCAAGAGACCCAGTACTTC. V is TRBV7-2 and J is TRBJ2-5; 12 nucleotides align to TRBD2. V was clipped by 5 bases and J by 2 bases; unmatched bases: 9. Germline CDR1 is SGHTA and CDR2 is FQGNSA. The CDR3 totals 17 residues.

The chain carries TRBV13 and TRBJ2-3; D gene ambiguous. From germline, CDR1 is PRHDT and CDR2 FYEKMQ (reference sequence). This CDR3 region has 13 residues. The V end was cut by 0 bases, the J end by 6 bases, with 7 bases between. The CDR3 coding sequence is TGTGCCAGCAGCTTAGGACTATCCGATACGCAGTATTTT. As protein: CASSLGLSDTQYF.

The rearrangement uses TRBV28 and TRBJ2-1; D perhaps matches TRBD2 (5 bases). The CDR3 totals 14 residues. Between the trimmed V and J ends, which lost 2 bases and 10 bases, there was a span of 15 bases. Per the germline V gene, CDR1 is MDHEN and CDR2 is SYDVKM. Written as DNA, the CDR3 is TGTGCCAGCAGTTTAAGTGTGAGTGGAGGAGAGCAGTTCTTC. Translated: CASSLSVSGGEQFF. Combining the CDR3 with reference TRBV28 and TRBJ2-1 gives the whole variable domain DVKVTQSSRYLVKRTGEKVFLECVQDMDHENMFWYRQDPGLGLRLIYFSYDVKMKEKGDIPEGYSVSREKKERFSLILESASTNQTSMYLCASSLSVSGGEQFFGPGTRLTVL.

The CDR3 region is CASSVQGSTDTQYF. The DNA for the CDR3 is TGTGCCAGCAGTGTTCAGGGCTCCACAGATACGCAGTATTTT. The chain recombines TRBV2 with TRBJ2-3, with a weak D call TRBD1 (5 bases). CDR3 length equals 14 residues. Germline V gives CDR1 SNHLY, CDR2 FYNNEI. With 4 bases removed from V and 2 bases from J, the gap between germline ends came to 10 bases.

Worth noting for this clone: The sample carries other DNA sequences with the same CDR3. This chain links TRBV5-1 with TRBJ1-3; 7 bases are shared with TRBD1. CDR1 SGHRS and CDR2 YFSETQ come from the germline V gene. The J segment lost 2 bases and the V segment lost 0 bases, leaving 2 bases of the junction unmatched. The CDR3 is 15 residues long. CDR3 coding DNA: TGCGCCAGCAGCTTGGGGCAGGGGGCTGGAAACACCATATATTTT. This codes for CASSLGQGAGNTIYF. Drawing the rest from reference TRBV5-1 and TRBJ1-3, the complete variable domain is KAGVTQTPRYLIKTRGQQVTLSCSPISGHRSVSWYQQTPGQGLQFLFEYFSETQRNKGNFPGRFSGRQFSNSRSEMNVSTLELGDSALYLCASSLGQGAGNTIYFGEGSWLTVV.

The rearrangement joins TRBV5-1 to TRBJ1-6; tentatively, D is TRBD1 (5 bases). V was shortened by 4 bases and J by 7 bases, with 18 bases between the two germline ends. This CDR3 is 16 amino acids long. Germline CDR1 SGHRS, CDR2 YFSETQ. The CDR3 DNA reads as TGCGCCAGCAGCCGAGACAGCGCACAAAAAAATTCACCCCTCCACTTT. Its translation: CASSRDSAQKNSPLHF.

This chain joins TRBV6-5 and TRBJ1-2, with D perhaps matching TRBD1 (5 bases). This CDR3 has 14 amino acids. With 0 bases removed from V and 5 bases from J, the gap between germline ends came to 10 bases. CDR1 is MNHEY, CDR2 SVGAGI, per germline. The CDR3 protein is CASSYSAGLYGYTF. The CDR3 DNA reads TGTGCCAGCAGTTACTCTGCAGGGCTTTATGGCTACACCTTC.

This clone has only one observation. J is TRBJ2-7 and V is TRBV18, with 7 bases lining up with TRBD1. From germline, CDR1 is KGHSH and CDR2 LQKENI. J lost 5 bases, V lost 3 bases, and 10 bases had no gene match. There are 15 residues in the CDR3. The CDR3 sequence is CASSPNRDSLDEQYV. CDR3 DNA sequence: TGTGCCAGCTCACCTAACCGGGACAGCCTGGACGAGCAGTACGTC.

The chain joins TRBV7-2 to TRBJ2-7; unclear D gene. The CDR3 has 14 amino acids. With 1 base removed from V and 2 bases from J, the gap between germline ends came to 9 bases. From germline, CDR1 is SGHTA and CDR2 FQGNSA. CDR3 sequence reads: CASSLGGTTYEQYF. In nucleotides, the CDR3 is TGTGCCAGCAGCTTAGGTGGCACAACCTACGAGCAGTACTTC.

The rearrangement joins TRBV28 to TRBJ2-2, with TRBD2 as a possible D gene (5 bases). This CDR3 contains 14 residues. Germline values: CDR1 MDHEN, CDR2 SYDVKM. Trimming cost V 6 bases and J 1 base, with 9 bases left between them. CDR3 in DNA: TGTGCCAGCAGGGGAGCAGGGAACACCGGGGAGCTGTTTTTT. This translates into CASRGAGNTGELFF. Combining the CDR3 with reference TRBV28 and TRBJ2-2 gives the whole variable domain DVKVTQSSRYLVKRTGEKVFLECVQDMDHENMFWYRQDPGLGLRLIYFSYDVKMKEKGDIPEGYSVSREKKERFSLILESASTNQTSMYLCASRGAGNTGELFFGEGSRLTVL.

V is TRBV27 and J is TRBJ2-1, with a weak D call TRBD1 (6 bases). The CDR3 is 17 amino acids. Germline V lookup: CDR1 MNHEY, CDR2 SMNVEV (reference sequence). With 5 bases removed from V and 3 bases from J, the gap between germline ends came to 20 bases. DNA for the CDR3: TGTGCCAGCAGTCCATATTCGGACAGAACTCTCTACAATGAGCAGTTCTTC. Translating it yields CASSPYSDRTLYNEQFF.

This clone was detected only once. This sample also contains other DNA sequences that code for the same CDR3. V usage is TRBV9 and J usage is TRBJ1-2; D is unresolved. CDR3 length: 13 amino acids. The ends were cut back, 0 bases at V and 2 bases at J, with 5 bases in the middle. The germline gives CDR1 SGDLS, CDR2 YYNGEE. CDR3 in amino acids: CASSVDSNYGYTF. CDR3 DNA sequence: TGTGCCAGCAGCGTAGACAGCAACTATGGCTACACCTTC.

This chain uses TRBV18 with TRBJ2-4, with TRBD1 matching over 8 bases. The V gene end was trimmed by 5 bases and the J gene end by 2 bases; junction bases not matched to a gene: 14. The CDR3 contains 18 residues. Per the germline V gene, CDR1 is KGHSH and CDR2 is LQKENI. The CDR3 DNA reads TGTGCCAGCTCAGAGTCCCAGGGGGCGAATAGTCCCAAAAACATTCAGTACTTC. It codes for CASSESQGANSPKNIQYF.

This chain connects TRBV5-1 to TRBJ1-6; perhaps TRBD1 as D (5 bases). V lost 3 bases and J 7 bases, leaving 14 bases between the germline ends. Germline V gene sequence: CDR1 SGHRS, CDR2 YFSETQ. The CDR3 runs to 15 residues. The CDR3 region is CASSSERGSNSPLHF. The CDR3 DNA follows: TGCGCCAGCAGCTCAGAAAGGGGAAGCAATTCACCCCTCCACTTT.

A few counts support this clone. The chain has TRBV7-9 and TRBJ2-3, with 8 nucleotides matching TRBD1. The V and J ends lost 4 bases and 6 bases, in that order; junction bases with no gene match: 9. There are 15 residues in the CDR3. The germline V gene has CDR1 SEHNR and CDR2 FQNEAQ (reference sequence). CDR3 region: CASSSRTGLSDTQYF. Here the CDR3 DNA reads TGTGCCAGCAGCTCCAGGACAGGGTTGAGCGATACGCAGTATTTT.

The V gene is TRBV28, the J gene TRBJ1-5; 8 positions match TRBD1. V was pared by 4 bases and J by 11 bases, with 10 bases of the junction left unmatched. CDR3 size: 14 residues. Germline V gene lookup returns CDR1 MDHEN and CDR2 SYDVKM. The CDR3: CASSSRTGQGSQHF. In nucleotides, the CDR3 is TGTGCCAGCAGTTCCCGGACAGGGCAAGGGTCCCAGCATTTT.

The chain recombines TRBV6-5 with TRBJ2-7; D possibly corresponds to TRBD2 (5 bases). The V and J ends lost 0 bases and 3 bases respectively, with 9 bases between them. The CDR3 is 14 amino acids. The germline V gene has CDR1 MNHEY and CDR2 SVGAGI. CDR3 amino acids: CASSYSRGSYEQYF. CDR3 coding DNA: TGTGCCAGCAGTTACTCTAGAGGGAGCTACGAGCAGTACTTC.

There are a few counts of this clone. The rearrangement uses TRBV5-1 and TRBJ1-3; a possible D gene is TRBD1 (6 bases). This CDR3 region has 14 residues. Trimming took off 4 bases at V and 1 base at J, with 9 bases between the two ends. Germline V lookup: CDR1 SGHRS, CDR2 YFSETQ. CDR3 bases: TGCGCCAGCAGCACACAGGGATCTGGAAACACCATATATTTT. Residues: CASSTQGSGNTIYF.